A selection of T cell receptor beta chains follows, all from one sample in a study of T cell repertoires in cytomegalovirus infection. Each CDR3 protein gets one entry after TCRdb re-called the reads with MiXCR. The sample shows about 260,000 distinct CDR3 sequences, roughly an eighth of them seen only once. The sample comprised PBMCs. The receptors originated from a human donor in good health (CMV status not recorded). Some clones in this sample may be carry-over from other donors' samples. Both conserved end residues are part of each CDR3. The D gene is left open where the match is weak. Not every row has a clone size; where given, it reads once, few, many or a size class.

v_gene,j_gene,d_gene,abundance,CDR3aa,CDR3nt
TRBV5-4,TRBJ1-2,-,few,CASSSAGTLNYGYTF,TGTGCCAGCAGCTCCGCCGGGACACTGAACTATGGCTACACCTTC
TRBV7-2,TRBJ1-1,-,many,CASSLAGRTEAFF,TGTGCCAGCAGCTTAGCTGGGCGGACTGAAGCTTTCTTT
TRBV7-2,TRBJ1-6,TRBD1,many,CASSPRQGRNSPLHF,TGTGCCAGCAGCCCTAGACAGGGTCGCAATTCACCCCTCCACTTT
TRBV20-1,TRBJ2-3,TRBD2,-,CSARDWEGTSTDTQYF,TGCAGTGCTAGAGATTGGGAGGGAACTAGCACAGATACGCAGTATTTT
TRBV18,TRBJ2-5,TRBD1,many,CASSQQGAVQETQYF,TGTGCCAGCTCTCAACAGGGGGCCGTCCAAGAGACCCAGTACTTC
TRBV28,TRBJ2-3,TRBD2,many,CASSKGLASTDTQYF,TGTGCCAGCAGTAAGGGACTAGCAAGCACAGATACGCAGTATTTT
TRBV7-3,TRBJ2-7,-,many,CASSFGEDYEQYF,TGTGCCAGCAGCTTCGGGGAGGACTACGAGCAGTACTTC
TRBV29-1,TRBJ1-1,-,once,CSVEDRAVNTEAFF,TGCAGCGTTGAAGATCGGGCGGTGAACACTGAAGCTTTCTTT
TRBV5-1,TRBJ2-2,TRBD2,-,CASSLRLAGANTGELFF,TGCGCCAGCAGCTTGCGACTAGCGGGAGCCAACACCGGGGAGCTGTTTTTT
TRBV12-3/TRBV12-4,TRBJ1-5,-,many,CASSLMMPGAQPQHF,TGTGCCAGCAGTTTAATGATGCCCGGGGCTCAGCCCCAGCATTTT
TRBV6-8,TRBJ2-1,-,few,CASSYSTGAQYNEQFF,TGTGCCAGCAGTTACTCGACCGGGGCGCAGTACAATGAGCAGTTCTTC
TRBV29-1,TRBJ2-1,-,-,CSVEALVGGYNEQFF,TGCAGCGTTGAAGCCCTTGTCGGGGGATACAATGAGCAGTTCTTC
TRBV24-1,TRBJ2-1,-,many,CATSDPDSYNEQFF,TGTGCCACCAGTGACCCGGACAGCTACAATGAGCAGTTCTTC
TRBV10-3,TRBJ2-7,-,-,CAISKDHKSSYEQYF,TGTGCCATCAGTAAGGACCACAAGAGCTCCTACGAGCAGTACTTC
TRBV24-1,TRBJ2-2,-,-,CATSGGQGFTGELFF,TGTGCCACCAGTGGAGGGCAGGGATTCACCGGGGAGCTGTTTTTT
TRBV5-1,TRBJ2-1,TRBD1,-,CASSFRGQDYNEQFF,TGCGCCAGCAGCTTTCGGGGACAGGACTACAATGAGCAGTTCTTC
TRBV11-2,TRBJ2-5,TRBD1,-,CASSRHRGQETQYF,TGTGCCAGCAGCAGACACAGGGGCCAAGAGACCCAGTACTTC
TRBV7-9,TRBJ1-5,-,many,CASSRLPDQPQHF,TGTGCCAGCAGCCGACTCCCCGATCAGCCCCAGCATTTT
TRBV7-9,TRBJ1-1,-,many,CASSYPGPPAFF,TGTGCCAGCAGCTACCCGGGCCCCCCAGCTTTCTTT
TRBV7-9,TRBJ2-1,-,-,CASSQTGTEQFF,TGTGCCAGCAGCCAAACCGGGACAGAGCAGTTCTTC
TRBV7-8,TRBJ2-1,TRBD2,many,CASSRRGLAMASNEQFF,TGTGCCAGCAGCCGCCGGGGACTAGCAATGGCTTCCAATGAGCAGTTCTTC
TRBV7-6,TRBJ1-4,-,-,CASSLAEGQKLFF,TGTGCCAGCAGCTTAGCGGAGGGGCAGAAACTGTTTTTT
TRBV15,TRBJ1-5,-,few,CATSRGDLGQPQHF,TGTGCCACCAGCAGAGGGGACTTGGGCCAGCCCCAGCATTTT
TRBV28,TRBJ1-5,TRBD1,many,CASSPNRDRGDNQPQHF,TGTGCCAGCAGTCCTAACCGCGACAGGGGGGACAATCAGCCCCAGCATTTT
TRBV4-1,TRBJ1-1,-,-,CASSQEGQGLLRTEAFF,TGCGCCAGCAGCCAAGAAGGGCAGGGCCTTTTGCGGACTGAAGCTTTCTTT
TRBV6-8,TRBJ2-7,-,-,CASRPQGPGYEQYF,TGTGCCAGCAGGCCCCAGGGGCCAGGCTACGAGCAGTACTTC
TRBV29-1,TRBJ2-4,-,few,CSVGRTGLQYF,TGCAGCGTGGGACGAACAGGACTTCAGTACTTC
TRBV9,TRBJ2-5,TRBD1,-,CASSVEDRGFIETQYF,TGTGCCAGCAGCGTAGAAGACAGGGGATTTATTGAGACCCAGTACTTC
TRBV7-3,TRBJ2-1,TRBD2,many,CASSLTNGRADSYNEQFF,TGTGCCAGCAGCTTAACGAACGGGAGGGCGGACTCCTACAATGAGCAGTTCTTC
TRBV6-2/TRBV6-3,TRBJ2-6,TRBD1,few,CASSSKGTASGANVLTF,TGTGCCAGCAGTTCAAAAGGGACAGCTTCTGGGGCCAACGTCCTGACTTTC
TRBV15,TRBJ2-3,-,-,CATSRETQGTDTQYF,TGTGCCACCAGCAGAGAGACCCAAGGCACAGATACGCAGTATTTT
TRBV6-2/TRBV6-3,TRBJ2-1,-,many,CASSARTWGSEQFF,TGTGCCAGCAGTGCGAGGACTTGGGGGTCGGAGCAGTTCTTC
TRBV19,TRBJ2-1,TRBD2,-,CASSRGTSGGAREQFF,TGTGCCAGTAGTAGAGGGACTAGCGGGGGGGCACGTGAGCAGTTCTTC
TRBV7-3,TRBJ1-1,-,many,CASSLHTEAFF,TGTGCCAGCAGCTTACACACTGAAGCTTTCTTT
TRBV5-1,TRBJ2-7,TRBD2,-,CASSAVTSGGAYEQYF,TGCGCCAGCAGCGCCGTAACTAGCGGGGGGGCCTACGAGCAGTACTTC
TRBV7-2,TRBJ2-3,-,many,CASSYYRRTSTDTQYF,TGTGCCAGCAGCTACTACCGGAGGACTAGCACAGATACGCAGTATTTT
TRBV20-1,TRBJ2-2,-,-,CSARVGWANTGELFF,TGCAGTGCTAGAGTGGGATGGGCTAACACCGGGGAGCTGTTTTTT
TRBV28,TRBJ2-7,-,-,CASSLMVKPGQYF,TGTGCCAGCAGTTTAATGGTAAAACCAGGGCAGTACTTC
TRBV28,TRBJ1-1,-,many,CASSPLPLKNTEAFF,TGTGCCAGCAGTCCACTCCCCCTCAAGAACACTGAAGCTTTCTTT
TRBV2,TRBJ1-6,-,-,CASSEVFGTDSPLHF,TGTGCCAGCAGTGAAGTTTTCGGGACGGACTCACCCCTCCACTTT
TRBV5-1,TRBJ2-6,-,-,CASAASSGANVLTF,TGCGCCAGCGCCGCAAGCTCTGGGGCCAACGTCCTGACTTTC
TRBV5-6,TRBJ1-6,-,few,CASSRRTYNSPLHF,TGTGCCAGCAGCCGGAGGACCTATAATTCACCCCTCCACTTT
TRBV7-3,TRBJ2-3,TRBD2,once,CASSLAGGPMDTQYF,TGTGCCAGCAGTTTAGCGGGAGGCCCCATGGATACGCAGTATTTT
TRBV7-2,TRBJ1-1,-,few,CASRSSTGITGGEAFF,TGTGCCAGCAGATCATCGACGGGCATTACAGGCGGTGAAGCTTTCTTT
TRBV6-2/TRBV6-3,TRBJ2-1,TRBD1,few,CASSYPTGGSEEQFF,TGTGCCAGCAGTTACCCGACAGGGGGGAGTGAGGAGCAGTTCTTC
TRBV4-1,TRBJ2-1,-,few,CASSQGGGSGYNEQFF,TGCGCCAGCAGCCAAGGAGGAGGGAGTGGCTACAATGAGCAGTTCTTC
TRBV6-2/TRBV6-3,TRBJ2-3,TRBD2,-,CASRPSGSGADTQYF,TGTGCCAGCAGACCTAGCGGGAGTGGCGCAGATACGCAGTATTTT
TRBV6-4,TRBJ2-2,-,-,CASSASNTGELFF,TGTGCCAGCAGTGCCTCGAACACCGGGGAGCTGTTTTTT
TRBV7-2,TRBJ2-3,-,many,CASSLSWKPDTQYF,TGTGCCAGCAGCTTATCCTGGAAGCCAGATACGCAGTATTTT
TRBV7-2,TRBJ2-3,TRBD2,many,CASSQQAGVVDTQYF,TGTGCCAGCAGCCAACAGGCGGGGGTTGTAGATACGCAGTATTTT